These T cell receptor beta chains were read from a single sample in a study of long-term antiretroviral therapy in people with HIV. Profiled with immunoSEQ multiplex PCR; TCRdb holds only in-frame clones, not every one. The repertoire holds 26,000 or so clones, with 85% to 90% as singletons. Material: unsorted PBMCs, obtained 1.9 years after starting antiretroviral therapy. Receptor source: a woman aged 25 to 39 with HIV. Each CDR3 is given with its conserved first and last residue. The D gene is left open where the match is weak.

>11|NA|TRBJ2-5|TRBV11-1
CASSQQETQYF
TGTGCCAGCAGCCAACAAGAGACCCAGTACTTC
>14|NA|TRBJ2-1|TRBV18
CASSPPGGGDEQFF
TGTGCCAGCTCACCCCCGGGAGGGGGCGATGAGCAGTTCTTC
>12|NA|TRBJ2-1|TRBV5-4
CASTLAGDEQFF
TGTGCCAGCACCCTAGCTGGGGATGAGCAGTTCTTC
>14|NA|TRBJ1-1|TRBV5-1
CASSSQGGTFEAFF
TGCGCCAGCAGCTCCCAAGGGGGGACGTTTGAAGCTTTCTTT
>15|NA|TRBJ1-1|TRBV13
CASSLGHATDTEAFF
TGTGCCAGCAGCTTAGGTCATGCGACGGACACTGAAGCTTTCTTT
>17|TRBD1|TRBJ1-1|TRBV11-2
CASSSWSGQTLNTEAFF
TGTGCCAGCAGCTCCTGGTCGGGACAGACGTTGAACACTGAAGCTTTCTTT
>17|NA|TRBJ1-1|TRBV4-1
CASSQERLGAMNTEAFF
TGCGCCAGCAGCCAAGAAAGGCTGGGGGCCATGAACACTGAAGCTTTCTTT
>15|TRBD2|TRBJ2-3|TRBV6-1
CASSPLAGGTDTQYF
TGTGCCAGCAGCCCCCTAGCGGGGGGCACAGATACGCAGTATTTT
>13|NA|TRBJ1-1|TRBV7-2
CASSLGLQPEAFF
TGTGCCAGCAGCTTAGGGTTACAGCCTGAAGCTTTCTTT
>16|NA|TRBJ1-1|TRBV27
CASSLEVGRGHTEAFF
TGTGCCAGCAGTTTAGAAGTCGGGCGGGGTCACACTGAAGCTTTCTTT